These T cell receptor beta chains were read from a single sample in a study of regulatory T cells in long-lasting Graves disease. TCRdb used MiXCR to reprocess the multiplex PCR reads, holding one entry per CDR3 protein. The sample includes about 430,000 distinct CDR3 sequences, about 15% seen only once; the top ten take roughly 8%. This sample was shared with a second study, whose subject was T cells in Graves' hyperthyroidism and ophthalmopathy.

Here the sequenced sample was peripheral blood mononuclear cells (PBMCs), taken at new diagnosis, from a patient treated with antithyroid drugs. Every receptor here comes from a woman aged 40 to 50 with Graves disease. CDR3s leave out the opening cysteine and the closing phenylalanine or tryptophan.

v_call	j_call	cdr3_length	cdr3_aa
TRBV5-1	TRBJ1-2	11	ASSYGQGVGYT
TRBV13	TRBJ2-7	14	ASSRRDDSIAYEQY
TRBV6-2/TRBV6-3	TRBJ1-2	13	ASSERAGGFNGYT
TRBV2	TRBJ2-7	14	ASRGIGGMSSYEQY
TRBV20-1	TRBJ2-1	16	SARDPARGLEELNEQF
TRBV13	TRBJ1-2	12	ASSISQGLYGYT
TRBV5-1	TRBJ1-1	16	ASSNVPGQGFVNTEAF
TRBV28	TRBJ1-5	14	ASSTPGKGVGQPQH
TRBV19	TRBJ2-1	14	ASRTSGLSSYNEQF
TRBV3-1	TRBJ2-7	12	ASSQPGLAYEQY
TRBV11-2	TRBJ2-2	14	ASSLLGQLNTGELF
TRBV3-1	TRBJ2-7	12	ASSPSGRGYEQY
TRBV12-3/TRBV12-4	TRBJ1-4	11	ASSRGFSEKLF
TRBV20-1	TRBJ1-1	11	SARQGMNTEAF
TRBV5-1	TRBJ2-2	15	ASSLEEAGVGTGELF
TRBV19	TRBJ1-4	12	ASSPGPRGEKLF
TRBV6-1	TRBJ2-3	13	ASRTLQGSTDTQY
TRBV12-3/TRBV12-4	TRBJ2-2	16	ASSSGTGALIITGELF
TRBV3-1	TRBJ2-7	10	ASSQGYTEQY
TRBV28	TRBJ2-6	14	ASSSQGLSVANVLT
TRBV20-1	TRBJ1-2	11	SADPGAPYGYT
TRBV3-1	TRBJ2-6	16	ASSSFGALGSGANVLT
TRBV4-2	TRBJ1-2	12	ASSLDGGNYGYT
TRBV27	TRBJ2-7	12	ASSHQRGAYEQY
TRBV28	TRBJ2-3	13	ASSPRLADSDTQY
TRBV7-9	TRBJ2-7	13	ASSPPSRGRYEQY
TRBV6-5	TRBJ1-1	12	ASSYVGVNTEAF
TRBV7-9	TRBJ2-1	9	ASSVGNEQF
TRBV19	TRBJ2-1	13	ASSRDPGGYNEQF
TRBV19	TRBJ2-3	12	ASNGGEVTDTQY
TRBV28	TRBJ2-7	12	ASSYRAFSYEQY
TRBV2	TRBJ2-5	10	ASSDFQETQY
TRBV6-2/TRBV6-3	TRBJ2-3	13	ASTLSGRSLDTQY
TRBV6-5	TRBJ2-7	16	ASSYSKFPSGRFSEQY
TRBV29-1	TRBJ2-2	11	SGTSGSAGELF
TRBV27	TRBJ1-1	11	ASSLSGETEAF
TRBV7-3	TRBJ2-1	13	ASSLNGIVDNEQF
TRBV6-1	TRBJ2-7	13	ASSLNRDKTYEQY
TRBV9	TRBJ2-1	14	ASSVEGTSGGNEQF
TRBV13	TRBJ2-1	13	ASSLGLVAGDEQF
TRBV5-1	TRBJ2-4	14	ASSLLSQGTKNIQY
TRBV28	TRBJ2-7	16	ASSLPFPAGRLSYEQY
TRBV24-1	TRBJ2-3	13	ATRDPKHGTDTQY
TRBV29-1	TRBJ1-1	12	SVGVGGMNTEAF
TRBV6-1	TRBJ2-2	15	ASSSLPSVANTGELF
TRBV3-1	TRBJ2-1	14	ASSQEYGLAGNEQF
TRBV5-1	TRBJ2-3	13	ASKRTESWGDTQY
TRBV20-1	TRBJ2-3	12	SAHLAGVVDTQY
TRBV20-1	TRBJ2-1	13	SARDGRPTYNEQF
TRBV2	TRBJ2-1	11	ATGSASYNEQF
TRBV29-1	TRBJ2-1	10	SVFDRGNEQF
TRBV20-1	TRBJ2-5	10	SDMRIEQAQY
TRBV20-1	TRBJ1-2	13	SARAGTGGDYGYT
TRBV12-5	TRBJ2-1	13	ASGPGTYTVDTQY
TRBV14	TRBJ2-6	14	ASNPARFLGANVLT
TRBV2	TRBJ2-7	13	ASSELALSSYEQY